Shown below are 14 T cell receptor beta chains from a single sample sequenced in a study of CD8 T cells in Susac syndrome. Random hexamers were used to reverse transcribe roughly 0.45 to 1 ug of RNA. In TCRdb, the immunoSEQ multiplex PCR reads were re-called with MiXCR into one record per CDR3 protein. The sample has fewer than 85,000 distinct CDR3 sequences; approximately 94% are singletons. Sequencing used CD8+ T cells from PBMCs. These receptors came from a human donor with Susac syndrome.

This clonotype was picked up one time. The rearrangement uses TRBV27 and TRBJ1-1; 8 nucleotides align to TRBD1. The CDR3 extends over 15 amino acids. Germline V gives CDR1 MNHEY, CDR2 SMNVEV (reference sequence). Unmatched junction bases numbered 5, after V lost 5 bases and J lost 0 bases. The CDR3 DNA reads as TGTGCCAGCAGTGGATCAGGGGGCCTGAACACTGAAGCTTTCTTT. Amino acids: CASSGSGGLNTEAFF.

This chain's CDR3 is CASSPSTVSYEQYF. The CDR3 DNA is TGTGCCAGCAGTCCCTCGACTGTTTCCTACGAGCAGTACTTC. The rearrangement uses TRBV12-3 or TRBV12-4 and TRBJ2-7; D is unclear. Trimming left V 5 bases short and J 1 base short, with 12 bases between. This CDR3 spans 14 amino acids.

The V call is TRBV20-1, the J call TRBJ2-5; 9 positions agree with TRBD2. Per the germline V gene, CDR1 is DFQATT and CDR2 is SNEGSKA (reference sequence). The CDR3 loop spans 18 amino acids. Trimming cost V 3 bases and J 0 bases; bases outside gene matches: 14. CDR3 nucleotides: TGCAGTGCTAGTAACAGGGTGCTAGCGGGGAGGTACCAAGAGACCCAGTACTTC. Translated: CSASNRVLAGRYQETQYF.

The CDR3: CASSVGSLQDEQFF. The CDR3 DNA reads TGTGCCAGCAGCGTAGGATCTCTCCAAGATGAGCAGTTCTTC. The J gene is TRBJ2-1, the V gene TRBV9, with unresolved D. This CDR3 has 14 residues. Trimming took off 0 bases at V and 8 bases at J, with 12 bases between the two ends. Germline CDR1 is SGDLS and CDR2 is YYNGEE.

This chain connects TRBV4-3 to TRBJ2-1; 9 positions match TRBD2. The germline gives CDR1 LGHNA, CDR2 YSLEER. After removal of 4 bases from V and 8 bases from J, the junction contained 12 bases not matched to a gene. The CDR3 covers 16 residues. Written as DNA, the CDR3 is TGCGCCAGCAGCCCTACGCAGCGGGGGGCCGGGGATGAGCAGTTCTTC. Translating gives CASSPTQRGAGDEQFF.

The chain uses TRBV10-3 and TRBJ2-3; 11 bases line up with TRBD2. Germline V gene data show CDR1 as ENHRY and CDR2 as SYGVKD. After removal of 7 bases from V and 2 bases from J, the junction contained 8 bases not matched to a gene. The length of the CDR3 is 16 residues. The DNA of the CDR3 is TGTGCCATCACGGCGACTAGCGGGGACAACACAGATACGCAGTATTTT. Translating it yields CAITATSGDNTDTQYF.

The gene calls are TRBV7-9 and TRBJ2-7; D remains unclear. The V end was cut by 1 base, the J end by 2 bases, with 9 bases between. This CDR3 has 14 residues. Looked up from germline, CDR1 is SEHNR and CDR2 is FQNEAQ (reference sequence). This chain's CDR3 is CASSLDGEAYEQYF. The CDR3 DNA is TGTGCCAGCAGCTTAGATGGGGAAGCCTACGAGCAGTACTTC.

The CDR3, as DNA: TGCGCCAGCAGCTCCCGACAGGGGGCGAAGACCCAGTACTTC. This gives the protein CASSSRQGAKTQYF. This chain joins TRBV5-1 and TRBJ2-5; 10 nucleotides line up with TRBD1. V lost 3 bases to trimming and J lost 6 bases; unmatched junction nucleotides: 5. The V gene's germline CDR1 is SGHRS and CDR2 YFSETQ. This CDR3 spans 14 amino acids.

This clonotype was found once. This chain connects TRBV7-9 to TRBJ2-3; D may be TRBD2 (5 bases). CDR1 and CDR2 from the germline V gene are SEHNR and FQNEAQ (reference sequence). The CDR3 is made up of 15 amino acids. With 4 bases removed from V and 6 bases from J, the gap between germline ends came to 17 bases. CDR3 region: CASSYSGTLRDTQYF. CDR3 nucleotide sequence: TGTGCCAGCAGCTACTCGGGAACCTTACGGGATACGCAGTATTTT.

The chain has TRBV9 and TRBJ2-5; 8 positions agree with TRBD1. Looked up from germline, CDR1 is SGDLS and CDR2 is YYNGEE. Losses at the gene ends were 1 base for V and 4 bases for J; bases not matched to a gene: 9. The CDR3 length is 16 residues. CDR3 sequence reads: CASSVQDRVSGETQYF. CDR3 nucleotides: TGTGCCAGCAGCGTACAGGACAGGGTGAGCGGAGAGACCCAGTACTTC.

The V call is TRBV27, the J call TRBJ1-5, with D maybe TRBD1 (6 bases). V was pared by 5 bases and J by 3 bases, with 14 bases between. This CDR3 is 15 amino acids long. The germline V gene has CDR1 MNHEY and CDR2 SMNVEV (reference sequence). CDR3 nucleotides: TGTGCCAGCAGTCCAGGGGACGGATCCAATCAGCCCCAGCATTTT. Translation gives CASSPGDGSNQPQHF.

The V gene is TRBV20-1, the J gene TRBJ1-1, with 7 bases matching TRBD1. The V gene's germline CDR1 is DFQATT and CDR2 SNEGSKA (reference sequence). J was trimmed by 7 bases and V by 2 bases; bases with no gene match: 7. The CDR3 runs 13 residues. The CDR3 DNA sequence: TGCAGTGCTAGAACAGGGGCGGGAGATGAAGCTTTCTTT. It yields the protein CSARTGAGDEAFF.

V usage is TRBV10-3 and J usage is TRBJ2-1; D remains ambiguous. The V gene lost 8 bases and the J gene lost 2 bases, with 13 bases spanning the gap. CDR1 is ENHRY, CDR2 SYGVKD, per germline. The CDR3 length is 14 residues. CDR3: CAIHGPPPYNEQFF. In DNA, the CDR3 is TGTGCCATCCACGGTCCCCCACCCTACAATGAGCAGTTCTTC.

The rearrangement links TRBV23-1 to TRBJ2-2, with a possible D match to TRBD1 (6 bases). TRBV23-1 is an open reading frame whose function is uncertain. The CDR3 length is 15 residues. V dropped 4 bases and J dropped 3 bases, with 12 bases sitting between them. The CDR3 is CASSPRGQYTGELFF. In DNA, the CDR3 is TGCGCCAGCAGTCCCCGGGGACAATACACCGGGGAGCTGTTTTTT.